This is a list of T cell receptor beta chains from one sample in a study of CD4 T cells in relation to SARS-CoV-2 and coronaviruses. The protocol was immunoSEQ multiplex PCR, while the TCRdb copy is restricted to in-frame clones and leaves out a portion. In the table there are about 64,000 clones, approximately 94% of which are singletons. Sequences were obtained from naive CD4+ T cells from PBMCs. The receptors were gathered from a human donor in good health. Both conserved end residues are part of each CDR3. The D gene is left open where the match is weak. A clone size is listed for some rows: how often the clone was seen (once, few, many), or a class if it is expanded.

D	size	J	V	CDR3	DNA
NA	NA	TRBJ1-3	TRBV3-1/TRBV3-2	CASSLTRAVVRNTIYF	TGTGCCAGCAGCCTAACCCGGGCGGTAGTAAGAAACACCATATATTTT
NA	NA	TRBJ2-7	TRBV2	CASSDPSVRSYEQYF	TGTGCCAGCAGTGACCCTAGCGTACGCTCCTACGAGCAGTACTTC
NA	few	TRBJ2-7	TRBV6-1	CASSEGYEQYF	TGTGCCAGCAGTGAAGGCTACGAGCAGTACTTC
NA	NA	TRBJ2-1	TRBV5-1	CASSSSGLTYNEQFF	NA
TRBD2	NA	TRBJ2-7	TRBV6-1	CASSENPFPSGRPGQYF	TGTGCCAGCAGTGAAAACCCCTTCCCTAGCGGGAGGCCGGGGCAGTACTTC
TRBD2	NA	TRBJ2-1	TRBV18	CASSSQGTSGSNIEFF	TGTGCCAGCTCTTCACAGGGCACTAGCGGGAGTAATATCGAGTTCTTC
NA	NA	TRBJ2-7	TRBV18	CASSPLDEVRHEQYF	TGTGCCAGCTCACCCCTGGACGAGGTAAGGCACGAGCAGTACTTC
NA	NA	TRBJ1-5	TRBV28	CASSTQGLYSNQPQHF	TGTGCCAGCAGTACCCAGGGGCTCTATAGCAATCAGCCCCAGCATTTT
NA	NA	TRBJ2-2	TRBV10-3	CAISELKEGYTGELFF	TGTGCCATCAGTGAGCTCAAGGAGGGATACACCGGGGAGCTGTTTTTT
TRBD1	once	TRBJ2-7	TRBV6-6	CASSGPGQGAYEQYF	TGTGCCAGCAGTGGACCGGGACAGGGTGCCTACGAGCAGTACTTC
TRBD1	NA	TRBJ2-7	TRBV28	CASRGQLYEQYF	TGTGCCAGCAGGGGACAGCTTTACGAGCAGTACTTC
TRBD2	once	TRBJ2-7	TRBV10-2	CASSYGGRVAYEQYF	TGCGCCAGCAGTTATGGCGGGAGGGTAGCCTACGAGCAGTACTTC
NA	NA	TRBJ1-6	TRBV19	CASRHRDISSPLHF	TGTGCCAGTAGGCACCGGGACATTAGCTCACCCCTCCACTTT
NA	NA	TRBJ1-6	TRBV19	CASSISDGLTLHF	TGTGCCAGTAGTATCTCTGACGGCCTAACCCTCCACTTT
TRBD2	NA	TRBJ2-3	TRBV29-1	CSVRIRAGRADTQYF	TGCAGCGTTAGAATTAGGGCGGGGAGGGCAGATACGCAGTATTTT
NA	NA	TRBJ2-2	TRBV28	CASRFPGMNTGELFF	TGTGCCAGCAGATTTCCCGGGATGAACACCGGGGAGCTGTTTTTT
NA	once	TRBJ2-7	TRBV11-2	CASSFLRGGEQYF	TGTGCCAGCAGCTTTCTTAGGGGGGGCGAGCAGTACTTC
NA	NA	TRBJ2-7	TRBV21-1	CASSKRAPGQGAYEQYF	TGTGCCAGCAGCAAACGGGCTCCGGGACAGGGGGCATACGAGCAGTACTTC
NA	NA	TRBJ1-1	TRBV3-1/TRBV3-2	CASSETQKRSTEAFF	TGTGCCAGCAGCGAAACTCAAAAGCGGTCGACTGAAGCTTTCTTT
TRBD1	NA	TRBJ1-1	TRBV18	CASSPFPGQSAPSAEAFF	TGTGCCAGCTCACCCTTTCCGGGACAGTCGGCACCGAGTGCTGAAGCTTTCTTT
NA	NA	TRBJ2-1	TRBV3-1/TRBV3-2	CASSRGTVYNEQFF	TGTGCCAGCAGCCGAGGGACTGTCTACAATGAGCAGTTCTTC
TRBD1	NA	TRBJ2-7	TRBV5-5	CASSLVGTGDSYEQYF	TGTGCCAGCAGCTTGGTTGGGACAGGGGACTCCTACGAGCAGTACTTC
NA	NA	TRBJ1-4	TRBV4-2	CASSQATGATNEKLFF	TGTGCCAGCAGCCAGGCAACAGGAGCAACTAATGAAAAACTGTTTTTT
TRBD2	NA	TRBJ2-6	TRBV7-2	CASSPTGGKSGANVLTF	TGTGCCAGCAGCCCGACGGGGGGAAAATCTGGGGCCAACGTCCTGACTTTC
NA	NA	TRBJ2-5	TRBV12-3/TRBV12-4	CASSTGHEPTQYF	TGTGCCAGCAGTACCGGACATGAGCCGACCCAGTACTTC
NA	NA	TRBJ1-1	TRBV19	CASSTFGQGLNTEAFF	TGTGCCAGTAGCACTTTTGGGCAGGGACTGAACACTGAAGCTTTCTTT
NA	NA	TRBJ2-1	TRBV7-3	CASSFDRPGEQFF	TGTGCCAGCAGCTTTGACAGGCCGGGGGAGCAGTTCTTC
TRBD1	NA	TRBJ2-2	TRBV19	CASSRDRAYPNTGELFF	TGTGCCAGTAGTAGGGACAGGGCCTACCCGAACACCGGGGAGCTGTTTTTT
TRBD1	few	TRBJ2-7	TRBV7-3	CASSLIYLTGGCYEQYF	TGTGCCAGCAGCTTAATTTATTTGACAGGGGGCTGTTACGAGCAGTACTTC
NA	NA	TRBJ2-6	TRBV9	CASSVVSGSGANVLTF	TGTGCCAGCAGCGTAGTTTCGGGATCTGGGGCCAACGTCCTGACTTTC
NA	NA	TRBJ1-6	TRBV25-1	CASSDPLGDSPLHF	TGTGCCAGCAGTGATCCCCTAGGGGATTCACCCCTCCACTTT
NA	NA	TRBJ1-5	TRBV6-6	CASSPGRNRGSRNQPQHF	TGTGCCAGCAGTCCCGGACGAAATAGGGGGAGTCGGAATCAGCCCCAGCATTTT
NA	NA	TRBJ1-1	TRBV6-5	CASSYSRTANTEAFF	TGTGCCAGCAGTTACTCGAGGACGGCGAACACTGAAGCTTTCTTT
NA	NA	TRBJ1-4	TRBV5-1	CASSSGGSGGTNEKLFF	TGCGCCAGCAGCTCCGGGGGGTCAGGTGGTACTAATGAAAAACTGTTTTTT
TRBD2	NA	TRBJ2-3	TRBV2	CASSEGATSGRAPDTQYF	TGTGCCAGCAGTGAAGGAGCCACTAGCGGGAGGGCACCAGATACGCAGTATTTT
NA	NA	TRBJ2-5	TRBV11-1	CASSLFGFQETQYF	TGTGCCAGCAGCTTATTCGGTTTCCAAGAGACCCAGTACTTC
TRBD2	NA	TRBJ2-1	TRBV11-2	CASSSVGLAGVFAGNEQFF	TGTGCCAGCAGCTCCGTCGGATTAGCGGGAGTGTTTGCGGGAAATGAGCAGTTCTTC